This T cell receptor (beta chain) was captured by sequencing in a study of blood T cells in healthy people across ages. Study-wide points: Long-lived donors exceeded aged donors in naive CD4+ cells and diversity.

The use of a sample-barcoded 5' primer and a J-beta primer mix characterized a second PCR of roughly 7 to 12 cycles. MiXCR, applied by TCRdb to the 5' RACE reads, yields one record per CDR3 protein. Of around 1.5 million distinct CDR3 sequences listed, around 55% are singletons. The CDR3 covers 13 residues. V gave up 4 bases and J gave up 5 bases, with 12 bases separating them. CDR1 SGHRS and CDR2 YFSETQ come from the germline V gene. About this clonotype itself: Its target is unknown.

The chain links TRBV5-1 to TRBJ1-1; D ambiguous. This clonotype was obtained from a young man in good health. What was sequenced was blood. CDR3: CASSALRGTEAFF. CDR3 DNA sequence: TGCGCCAGCAGCGCACTTCGGGGTACTGAAGCTTTCTTT.